What follows is one T cell receptor (beta chain) and its context. This clonotype has a single count. Its antigen has not been determined. A much larger clone differs by one base, so this may be a read error. This CDR3 fails to terminate in the conserved phenylalanine or tryptophan, so it likely reflects a read error. The TCR beta CDR3 regions were amplified from RNA transcripts. The first round of RT-PCR for the TCR CDR3 was performed with the HTBI primer set and the Qiagen OneStep RT-PCR kit. Libraries were constructed in a second round of multiplex PCR, after which size selection and purification were carried out. Sequencing of the libraries was done on an Illumina HiSeq2000 using paired-end 100 bp reads. Per the original workflow: SOAPnuke was used to process the raw data, with reads discarded if the reads contained adapters or uncalled bases, had a mean Phred below 15, or lacked an exact constant-primer or identifier match. COPE v1.2.5 was used to merge the high-quality paired reads, and each unique nucleotide sequence was defined as a clonotype. MiTCR v1.1 was used to align the clonotypes against IMGT TRBV, TRBD and TRBJ reference segments. Analysis was restricted to V-J combinations with a frequency above 0.0001, which covered 98% to 99.2% of repertoires. A TCS score was defined as the ratio of F50 (clonal expansion) to E x V (chaos), with BLOSUM62-based TCRdist applied between CDR3 peptides within each V-J. Welch's t-statistics and random forest reduced several hundred V-J features to 13, which were used in a naive Bayes classifier (R e1071). In-frame beta chains were kept once TCRdb had trimmed the public reads at Q25 with fastp and called clones with MiXCR. Every distinct CDR3 protein forms one entry, paired with its most common genes and DNA. The V and J calls here are based on TCRdb, not the publication. Within this sample are almost 250,000 distinct CDR3 sequences, with roughly a quarter of them counted one time only. About 40% of the sample rests with the top ten.

The data belong to a study of T cells in Graves' hyperthyroidism and ophthalmopathy (dated by TCRdb to the late 2010s). For the study in its entirety: Peripheral blood samples were taken at the time of initial diagnosis, prior to any treatment. A discovery cohort of around 98 patients, approximately 44 with Graves' ophthalmopathy and 55 to 60 with stable Graves' hyperthyroidism, was used to find distinguishing TCR V-J signatures. Whether ophthalmopathy could be predicted prospectively was tested in an independent validation cohort made up of under 20 hyperthyroidism patients plus 17 patients who later progressed to ophthalmopathy. The approximately 98 discovery patients were randomly divided into training and test sets at a 7:3 ratio. Thyroid tissue and blood T-cell repertoires from more than 5 Graves' hyperthyroidism patients were also compared in the study. After sampling, hyperthyroidism patients received methimazole starting at 30 mg daily, and ophthalmopathy patients received high-dose intravenous methylprednisolone. TCR Vbeta CDR3 sequencing of around 130 peripheral blood samples (over 40 ophthalmopathy, roughly 72 hyperthyroidism and roughly 17 progressor patients) is reported in the paper.

Ophthalmopathy patients had moderately to severely active disease, Clinical Activity Score of at least 3, NOSPECS grade of at least 4, and duration under 3 months. Exclusion was applied to patients with uncontrolled infections, other autoimmune diseases, pregnancy or lactation. Diagnoses were based on clinical symptoms, serum thyroxine and TRAb, thyroid ultrasound and orbital computed tomography. Ficoll-Paque density gradient centrifugation was used to isolate PBMCs from 8.5 to 10 ml of fresh peripheral blood. Total RNA was extracted with Trizol reagent, and quality was checked on an Agilent 2100 Bioanalyzer. Study-level results and caveats: Sample size was not statistically predetermined, and blinding of investigators to group allocation was not performed. Most expanded thyroid clonotypes (frequency above 0.001) were also detected in blood, a finding suggesting that blood repertoires may reflect thyroid immune responses. In validation, progression to ophthalmopathy was predicted by the model with about 70% sensitivity and under 85% specificity, a median of around 6.5 months before onset. A model built on a 13 V-J signature distinguished ophthalmopathy from stable hyperthyroidism, reaching approximately 89% sensitivity and 81% to 83% specificity in cross-validation and 80%/75% in testing.

This clonotype was obtained from a middle-aged woman with Graves' ophthalmopathy. The sample comprised blood.

The nucleotide sequence is given as TGTGCCAGCAGGGCAGACAGGGGGGGAAATCAGCCCCAGCATGTT. Its translation reads: CASRADRGGNQPQHV. The sequence links TRBV2 to TRBJ1-5, with TRBD1 matching 9 junction bases. Counting both end residues, the CDR3 totals 15 amino acids. Only the CDR3 DNA is retained, 45 bases long and in frame from the first base. From V the trimming removes 6 bases and from J it removes 4 bases, while the gene matches leave 7 bases of the junction unaccounted for. CDR1 and CDR2 (SNHLY, FYNNEI) derive from the germline V gene.